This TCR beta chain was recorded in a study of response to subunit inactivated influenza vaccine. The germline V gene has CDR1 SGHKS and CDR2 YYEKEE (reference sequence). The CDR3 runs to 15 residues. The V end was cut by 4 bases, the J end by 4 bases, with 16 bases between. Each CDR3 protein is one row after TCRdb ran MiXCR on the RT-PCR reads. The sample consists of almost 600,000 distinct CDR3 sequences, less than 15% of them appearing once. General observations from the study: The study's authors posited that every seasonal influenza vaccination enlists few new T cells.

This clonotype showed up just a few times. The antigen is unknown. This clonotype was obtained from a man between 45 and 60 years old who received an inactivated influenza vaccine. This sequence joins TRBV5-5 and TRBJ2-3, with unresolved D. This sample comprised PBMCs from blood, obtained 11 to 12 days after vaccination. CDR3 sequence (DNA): TGTGCCAGCAGCAAAATCCTACCTCTGGCAGATACGCAGTATTTT. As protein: CASSKILPLADTQYF.